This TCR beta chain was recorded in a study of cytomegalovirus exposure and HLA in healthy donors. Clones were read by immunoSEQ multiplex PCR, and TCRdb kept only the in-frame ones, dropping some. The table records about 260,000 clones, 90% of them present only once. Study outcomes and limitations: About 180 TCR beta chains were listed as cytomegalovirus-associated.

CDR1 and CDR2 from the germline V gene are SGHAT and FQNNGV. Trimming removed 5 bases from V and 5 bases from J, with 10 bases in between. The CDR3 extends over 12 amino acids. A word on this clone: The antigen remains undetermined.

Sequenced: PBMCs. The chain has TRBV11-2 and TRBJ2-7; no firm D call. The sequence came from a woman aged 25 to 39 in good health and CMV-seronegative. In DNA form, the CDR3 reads TGTGCCAGCAGCCTCCTAGTCGACGAGCAGTACTTC. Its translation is CASSLLVDEQYF.